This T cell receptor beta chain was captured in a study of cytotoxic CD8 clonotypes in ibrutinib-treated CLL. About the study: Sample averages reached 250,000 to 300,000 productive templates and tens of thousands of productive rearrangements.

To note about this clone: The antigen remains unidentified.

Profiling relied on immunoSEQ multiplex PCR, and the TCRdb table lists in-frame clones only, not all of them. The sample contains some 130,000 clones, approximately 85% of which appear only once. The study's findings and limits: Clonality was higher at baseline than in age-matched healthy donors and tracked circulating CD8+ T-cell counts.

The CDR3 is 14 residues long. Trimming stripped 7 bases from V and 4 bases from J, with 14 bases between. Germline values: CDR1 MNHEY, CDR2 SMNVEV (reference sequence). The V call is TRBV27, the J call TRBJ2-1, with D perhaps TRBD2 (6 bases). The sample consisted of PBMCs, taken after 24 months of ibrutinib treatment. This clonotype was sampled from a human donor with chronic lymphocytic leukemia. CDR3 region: CASKRSGPYNEQFF. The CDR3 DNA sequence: TGTGCCAGCAAGAGGAGCGGGCCTTACAATGAGCAGTTCTTC.